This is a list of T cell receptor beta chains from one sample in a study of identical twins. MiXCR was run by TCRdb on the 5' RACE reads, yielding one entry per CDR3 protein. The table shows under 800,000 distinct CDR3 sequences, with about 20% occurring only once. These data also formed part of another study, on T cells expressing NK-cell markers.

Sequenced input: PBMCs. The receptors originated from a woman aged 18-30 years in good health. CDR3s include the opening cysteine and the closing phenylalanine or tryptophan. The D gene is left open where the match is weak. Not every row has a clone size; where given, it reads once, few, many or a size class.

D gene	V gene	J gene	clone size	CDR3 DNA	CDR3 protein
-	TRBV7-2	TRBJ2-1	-	TGTGCCAGCAGCTTGCGGTGGTCTAGGCGGGGGCCCCTCTATGAGCAGTTCTTC	CASSLRWSRRGPLYEQFF
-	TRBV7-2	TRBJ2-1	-	TGTGCCAGCACCTGGGGGACTCCTACGGATGAGCAGTTCTTC	CASTWGTPTDEQFF
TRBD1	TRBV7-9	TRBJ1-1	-	TGTGCCAGCAGCCCTGGGGACAGGGTGAACACTGAAGCTTTCTTT	CASSPGDRVNTEAFF
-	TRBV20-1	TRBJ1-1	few	TGCAGTGCTACCAAGGTGGGAAGCGGAGCTTTCTTT	CSATKVGSGAFF
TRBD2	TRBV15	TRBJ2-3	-	TGTGCCACCAGCATTAGCGGGGGGACGAGAACTAGCACAGATACGCAGTATTTT	CATSISGGTRTSTDTQYF
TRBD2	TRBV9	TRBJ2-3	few	TGTGCCAGCAGCGTAGCAACTAGCGGGCCCACTACGCAGTATTTT	CASSVATSGPTTQYF
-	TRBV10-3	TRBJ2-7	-	TGTGCCCAGTCCTGCGAGCAGTACTTC	CAQSCEQYF
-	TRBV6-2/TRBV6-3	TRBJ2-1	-	TGTGCCAGCAGTTACCGGGGTGCTTTTGAGCAGTTCTTC	CASSYRGAFEQFF
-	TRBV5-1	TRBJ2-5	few	TGCGCCAGCAGCTTTGGGGGACAACAAGAGACCCAGTACTTC	CASSFGGQQETQYF
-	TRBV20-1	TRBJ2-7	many	TGCAGTGCCCTGTCGGCCAGGGGATACTACGAGCAGTACTTC	CSALSARGYYEQYF
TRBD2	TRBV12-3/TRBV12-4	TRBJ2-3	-	TGTGCCAGCACCTACACGGGGGGGGGATTAGATACGCAGTATTTT	CASTYTGGGLDTQYF
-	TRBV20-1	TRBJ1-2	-	TGCAGTGCTAGGGCGGGGCAGGGTTATGGCTACACCTTC	CSARAGQGYGYTF
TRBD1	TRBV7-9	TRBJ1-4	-	TGTGCCAGCAGCTTAGGAACCGGGACAGCCAGTTTT	CASSLGTGTASF
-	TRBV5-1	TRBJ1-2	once	TGCGCCAGCAGCTTGGGCGCGGACGGCTATGGCTACACCTTC	CASSLGADGYGYTF
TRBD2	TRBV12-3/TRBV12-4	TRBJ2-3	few	TGTGCCAGCAGTTTCGGCGGGAGGGCCCATTATTTT	CASSFGGRAHYF
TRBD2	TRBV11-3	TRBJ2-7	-	TGTGCCAGCAGCCCGCGGGGGGTCTCCTACGAGCAGTACTTC	CASSPRGVSYEQYF
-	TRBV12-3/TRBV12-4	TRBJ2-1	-	TGTGCCAGCATTAATTGGAATGAGCAGTTCTTC	CASINWNEQFF
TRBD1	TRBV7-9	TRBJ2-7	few	TGTGCCAGCAGCTCCAGGGGGCCCCTCGAGCAGTACTTC	CASSSRGPLEQYF
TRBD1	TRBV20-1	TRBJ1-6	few	TGCAGTGCTCGATCTACAGGGGGAAATTCACCCCTCCACTTT	CSARSTGGNSPLHF
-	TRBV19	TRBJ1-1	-	TGTGCCAGTAGCAGGACTGGGAAAGCTTTCTTT	CASSRTGKAFF
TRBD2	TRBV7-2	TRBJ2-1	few	TGTGCCAGCAGAACGGGACTAACGAGCTCCTACAATGAGCAGTTCTTC	CASRTGLTSSYNEQFF
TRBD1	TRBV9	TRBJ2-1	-	TGTGCCAGCAGCGTAGCGGGGGACAGGTCCGACAGGGAGCAGTTCTTC	CASSVAGDRSDREQFF
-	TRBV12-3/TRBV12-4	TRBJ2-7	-	TGTGCCAGCAGTTTCGCGGGCGCCGAGCAGTACTTC	CASSFAGAEQYF
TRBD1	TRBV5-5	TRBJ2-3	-	TGTGCCAGCAGCTTGGCCCAGGGACAGGGGTTTTCAGATACGCAGTATTTT	CASSLAQGQGFSDTQYF
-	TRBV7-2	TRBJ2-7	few	TGTGCCAGCAGCTTAGTCCCCCTGCCGGGGGCCTACGAGCAGTACTTC	CASSLVPLPGAYEQYF
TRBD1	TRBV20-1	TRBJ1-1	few	TGCAGTGCTAGAGATACACAGGGGGCTGTCACTGAAGCTTTCTTT	CSARDTQGAVTEAFF
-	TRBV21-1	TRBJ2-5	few	TGTGCCAGCAGCAAAGAATTGGAGGGGACAGACAAAGAGACCCAGTACTTC	CASSKELEGTDKETQYF
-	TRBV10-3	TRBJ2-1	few	TGTGCCTCCCTCCGGGACCCCGGATACAATGAGCAGTTCTTC	CASLRDPGYNEQFF
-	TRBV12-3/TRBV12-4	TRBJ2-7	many	TGTGCCAGCAGTTTAGGGGCCCTTGGGCCCTACGAGCAGTACTTC	CASSLGALGPYEQYF
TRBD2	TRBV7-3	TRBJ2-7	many	TGTGCCAGCAGCTTAGCCGGGACTAGTTCCTACGAGCAGTACTTC	CASSLAGTSSYEQYF
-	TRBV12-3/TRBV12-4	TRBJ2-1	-	TGTGCCAGCAGTTTATGGGTACTACGCAAAGTGAATGAGCAGTTCTTC	CASSLWVLRKVNEQFF
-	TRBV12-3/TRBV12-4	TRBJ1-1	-	TGTGCCAGCAGTTTAGCTGATACGAAGCTTTTCTTT	CASSLADTKLFF